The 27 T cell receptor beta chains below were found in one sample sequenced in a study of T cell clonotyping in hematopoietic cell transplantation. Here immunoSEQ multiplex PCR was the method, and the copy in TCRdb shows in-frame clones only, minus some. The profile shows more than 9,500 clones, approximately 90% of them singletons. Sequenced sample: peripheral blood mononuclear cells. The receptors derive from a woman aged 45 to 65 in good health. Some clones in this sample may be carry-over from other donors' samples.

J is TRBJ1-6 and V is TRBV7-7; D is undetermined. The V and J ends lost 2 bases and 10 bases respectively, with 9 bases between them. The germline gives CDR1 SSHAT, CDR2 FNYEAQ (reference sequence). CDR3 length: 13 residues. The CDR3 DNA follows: TGTGCCAGCAGCTTATATTTGGAATCACCCCTCCACTTT. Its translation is CASSLYLESPLHF.

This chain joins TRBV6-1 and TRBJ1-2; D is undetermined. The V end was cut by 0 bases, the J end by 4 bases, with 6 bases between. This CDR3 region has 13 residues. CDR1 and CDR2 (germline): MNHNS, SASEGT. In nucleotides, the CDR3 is TGTGCCAGCAGTGAAGCTAGTGTCTATGGCTACACCTTC. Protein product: CASSEASVYGYTF.

The CDR3, as DNA: TGCGCCAGCAGCCAAGGGACAGCTCGGGGCTACACCTTC. Amino acid sequence: CASSQGTARGYTF. The chain carries TRBV4-1 and TRBJ1-2; a possible D gene is TRBD1 (6 bases). V was pared by 1 base and J by 8 bases, with 11 bases between. CDR3 length equals 13 residues. Germline V gene data show CDR1 as MGHRA and CDR2 as YSYEKL.

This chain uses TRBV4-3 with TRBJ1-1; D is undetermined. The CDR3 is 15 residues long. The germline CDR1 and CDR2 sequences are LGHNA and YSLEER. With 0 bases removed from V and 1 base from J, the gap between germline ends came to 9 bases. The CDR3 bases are TGCGCCAGCAGCCAAGATCGGCTCAGGAACACTGAAGCTTTCTTT. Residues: CASSQDRLRNTEAFF.

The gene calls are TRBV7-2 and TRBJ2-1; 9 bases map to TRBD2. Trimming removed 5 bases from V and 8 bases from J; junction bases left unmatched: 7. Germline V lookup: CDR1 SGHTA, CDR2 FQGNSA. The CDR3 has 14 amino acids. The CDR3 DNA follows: TGTGCCAGCAGCGGACGCGGGGGGGCATATGAGCAGTTCTTC. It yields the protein CASSGRGGAYEQFF.

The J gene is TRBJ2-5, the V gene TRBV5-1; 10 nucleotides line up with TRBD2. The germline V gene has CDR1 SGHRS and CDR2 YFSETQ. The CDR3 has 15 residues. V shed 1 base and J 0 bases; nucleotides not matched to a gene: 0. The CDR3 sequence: CASSLTSGDQETQYF. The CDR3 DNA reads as TGCGCCAGCAGCTTGACTAGCGGGGACCAAGAGACCCAGTACTTC.

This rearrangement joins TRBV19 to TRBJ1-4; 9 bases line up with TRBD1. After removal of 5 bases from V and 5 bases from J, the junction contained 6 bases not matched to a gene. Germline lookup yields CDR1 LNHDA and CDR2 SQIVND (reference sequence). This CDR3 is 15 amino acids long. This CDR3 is CASSAGGTGNEKLFF. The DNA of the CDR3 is TGTGCCAGTAGTGCCGGCGGGACAGGGAATGAAAAACTGTTTTTT.

The CDR3 DNA is TGTGCCAGCAGTTTACCCCCCGGGACAGGCAACTACGAGCAGTACTTC. Translating gives CASSLPPGTGNYEQYF. The V call is TRBV7-6, the J call TRBJ2-7, with TRBD1 matching 8 bases. The CDR3 is 16 amino acids. CDR1 and CDR2 (germline): SGHVS, FNYEAQ. J gave up 3 bases and V 6 bases, and 13 bases lay outside the gene matches.

The CDR3 spells CASSQDLIGYEQYF. The CDR3 DNA reads as TGTGCCAGCAGCCAAGATCTTATAGGGTACGAGCAGTACTTC. The chain carries TRBV4-2 and TRBJ2-7, with unresolved D. CDR1 LGHNA and CDR2 YNFKEQ come from the germline V gene. With 0 bases removed from V and 4 bases from J, the gap between germline ends came to 10 bases. The CDR3 consists of 14 residues.

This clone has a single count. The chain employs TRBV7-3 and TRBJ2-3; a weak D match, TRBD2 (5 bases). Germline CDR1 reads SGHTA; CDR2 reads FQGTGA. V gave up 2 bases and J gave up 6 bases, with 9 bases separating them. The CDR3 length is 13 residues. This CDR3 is CASSLWGADTQYF. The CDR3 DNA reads TGTGCCAGCAGCTTATGGGGAGCGGATACGCAGTATTTT.

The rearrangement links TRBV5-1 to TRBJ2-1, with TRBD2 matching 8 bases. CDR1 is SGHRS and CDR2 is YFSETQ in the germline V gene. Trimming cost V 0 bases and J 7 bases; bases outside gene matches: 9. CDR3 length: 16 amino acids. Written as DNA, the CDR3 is TGCGCCAGCAGCTTGGCCGGGAGCGGGGGTTGGAATGAGCAGTTCTTC. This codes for CASSLAGSGGWNEQFF.

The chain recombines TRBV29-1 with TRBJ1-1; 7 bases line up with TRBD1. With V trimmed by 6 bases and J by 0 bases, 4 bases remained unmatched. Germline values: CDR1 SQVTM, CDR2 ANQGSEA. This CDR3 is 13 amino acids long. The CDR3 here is CSVSGQMNTEAFF. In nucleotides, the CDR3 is TGCAGCGTGTCGGGACAGATGAACACTGAAGCTTTCTTT.

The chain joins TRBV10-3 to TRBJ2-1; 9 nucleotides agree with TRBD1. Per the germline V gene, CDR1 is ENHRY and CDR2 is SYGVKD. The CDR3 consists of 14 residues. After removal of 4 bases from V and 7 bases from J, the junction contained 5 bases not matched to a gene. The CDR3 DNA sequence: TGTGCCATCAGTGCGGGACAGGGCATTAATGAGCAGTTCTTC. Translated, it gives CAISAGQGINEQFF.

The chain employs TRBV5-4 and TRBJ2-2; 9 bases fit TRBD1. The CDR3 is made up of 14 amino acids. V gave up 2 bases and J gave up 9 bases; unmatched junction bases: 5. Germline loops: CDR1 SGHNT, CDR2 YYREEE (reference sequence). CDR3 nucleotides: TGTGCCAGCAGCTTTGAACAGGGGGCCCGGGAGCTGTTTTTT. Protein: CASSFEQGARELFF.

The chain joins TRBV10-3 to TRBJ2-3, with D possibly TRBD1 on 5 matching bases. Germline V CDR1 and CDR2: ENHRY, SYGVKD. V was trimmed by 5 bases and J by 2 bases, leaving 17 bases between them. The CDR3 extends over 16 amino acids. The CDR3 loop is CAISLGGRAVTDTQYF. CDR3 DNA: TGTGCCATCAGTCTAGGTGGCAGGGCCGTCACAGATACGCAGTATTTT.

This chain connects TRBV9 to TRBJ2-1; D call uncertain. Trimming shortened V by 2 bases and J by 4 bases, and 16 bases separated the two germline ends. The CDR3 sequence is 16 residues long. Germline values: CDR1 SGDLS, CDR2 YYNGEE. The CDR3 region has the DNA TGTGCCAGCAGCGTTCAGATGGACCAAAATTACAATGAGCAGTTCTTC. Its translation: CASSVQMDQNYNEQFF. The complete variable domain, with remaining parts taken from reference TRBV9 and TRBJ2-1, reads DSGVTQTPKHLITATGQRVTLRCSPRSGDLSVYWYQQSLDQGLQFLIQYYNGEERAKGNILERFSAQQFPDLHSELNLSSLELGDSALYFCASSVQMDQNYNEQFFGPGTRLTVL.

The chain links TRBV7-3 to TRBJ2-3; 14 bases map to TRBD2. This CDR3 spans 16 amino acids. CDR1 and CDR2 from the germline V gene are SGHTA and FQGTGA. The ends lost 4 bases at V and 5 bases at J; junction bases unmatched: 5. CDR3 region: CASSSTSGGALDTQYF. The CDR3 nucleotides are TGTGCCAGCAGCTCGACTAGCGGGGGGGCCTTAGATACGCAGTATTTT.

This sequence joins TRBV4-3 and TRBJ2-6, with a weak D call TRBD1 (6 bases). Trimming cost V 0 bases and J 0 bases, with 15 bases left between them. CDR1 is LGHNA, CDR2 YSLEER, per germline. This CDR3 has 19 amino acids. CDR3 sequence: CASSQDFVGGSSGANVLTF. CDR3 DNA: TGCGCCAGCAGCCAAGACTTTGTAGGGGGAAGCTCTGGGGCCAACGTCCTGACTTTC.

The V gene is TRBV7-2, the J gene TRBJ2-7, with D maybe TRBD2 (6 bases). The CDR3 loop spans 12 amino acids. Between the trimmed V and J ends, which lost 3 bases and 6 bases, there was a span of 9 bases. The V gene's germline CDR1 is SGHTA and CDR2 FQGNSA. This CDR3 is CASSFMGGEQYF. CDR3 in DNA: TGTGCCAGCAGCTTTATGGGGGGCGAGCAGTACTTC. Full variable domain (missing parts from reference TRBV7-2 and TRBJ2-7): GAGVSQSPSNKVTEKGKDVELRCDPISGHTALYWYRQSLGQGLEFLIYFQGNSAPDKSGLPSDRFSAERTGGSVSTLTIQRTQQEDSAVYLCASSFMGGEQYFGPGTRLTVT.

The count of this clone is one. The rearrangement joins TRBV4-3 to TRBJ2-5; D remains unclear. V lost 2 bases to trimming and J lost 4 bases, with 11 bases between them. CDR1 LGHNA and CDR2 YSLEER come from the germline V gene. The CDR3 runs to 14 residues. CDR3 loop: CASSQNPLGETQYF. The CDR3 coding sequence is TGCGCCAGCAGCCAAAACCCCCTCGGAGAGACCCAGTACTTC.

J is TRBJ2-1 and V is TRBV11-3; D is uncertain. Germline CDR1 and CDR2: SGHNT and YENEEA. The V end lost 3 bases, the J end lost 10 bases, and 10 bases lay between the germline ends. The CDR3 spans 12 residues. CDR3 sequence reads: CASSFDRREQFF. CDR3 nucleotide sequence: TGTGCCAGCAGCTTTGACCGAAGAGAGCAGTTCTTC.

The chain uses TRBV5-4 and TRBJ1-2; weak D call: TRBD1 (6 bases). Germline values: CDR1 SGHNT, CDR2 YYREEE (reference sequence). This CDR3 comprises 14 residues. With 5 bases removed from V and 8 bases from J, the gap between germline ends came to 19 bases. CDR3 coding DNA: TGTGCCAGCAGTTCTACCGGGGCAGGGGTAGGCTACACCTTC. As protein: CASSSTGAGVGYTF.

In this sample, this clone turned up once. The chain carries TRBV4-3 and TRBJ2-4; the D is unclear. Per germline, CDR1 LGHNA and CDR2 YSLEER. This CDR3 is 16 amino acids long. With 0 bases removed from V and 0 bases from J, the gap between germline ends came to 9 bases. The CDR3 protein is CASSQDLGLAKNIQYF. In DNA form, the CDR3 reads TGCGCCAGCAGCCAAGATCTAGGTCTAGCCAAAAACATTCAGTACTTC.

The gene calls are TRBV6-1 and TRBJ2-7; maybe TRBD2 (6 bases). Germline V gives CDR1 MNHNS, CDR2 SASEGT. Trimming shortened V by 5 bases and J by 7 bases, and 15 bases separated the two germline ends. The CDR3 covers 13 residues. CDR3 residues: CASSTLGGVEQYF. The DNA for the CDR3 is TGTGCCAGCAGTACCCTTGGAGGGGTTGAGCAGTACTTC.

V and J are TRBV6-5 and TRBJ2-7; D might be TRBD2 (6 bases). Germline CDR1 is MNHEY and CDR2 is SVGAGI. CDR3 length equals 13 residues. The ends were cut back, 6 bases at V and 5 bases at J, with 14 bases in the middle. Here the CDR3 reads CASRDSGGDEQYF. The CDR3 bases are TGTGCCAGCAGGGATTCAGGCGGGGACGAGCAGTACTTC.

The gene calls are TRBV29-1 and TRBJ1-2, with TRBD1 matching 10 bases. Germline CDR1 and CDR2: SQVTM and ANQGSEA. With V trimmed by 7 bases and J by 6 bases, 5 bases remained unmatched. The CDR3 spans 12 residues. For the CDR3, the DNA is TGCAGCGCCGGAGGGACAGGGGATGGCTACACCTTC. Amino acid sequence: CSAGGTGDGYTF.

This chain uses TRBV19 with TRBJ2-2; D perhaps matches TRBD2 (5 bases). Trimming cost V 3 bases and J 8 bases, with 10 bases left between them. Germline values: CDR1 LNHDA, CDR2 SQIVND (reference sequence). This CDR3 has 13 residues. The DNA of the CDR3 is TGTGCCAGTAGTATGGGAGTGCAAGGGGAGCTGTTTTTT. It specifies CASSMGVQGELFF.